This TCR beta chain is from a study of CD8 T cells in Susac syndrome. The CD8+ and CD4+ T cells were isolated magnetically using a negative isolation approach, whereas the TEMRA cells were enriched by FACS. RNA amounts of about 0.5 to 1 ug underwent reverse transcription with random hexamers. Amplification of TCR beta CDR3 across 54 Vbeta and 13 Jbeta was performed with immunoSEQ multiplex PCR. TCRdb re-called the immunoSEQ multiplex PCR reads through MiXCR, storing one row per CDR3 protein. The sample holds 200,000 to 250,000 distinct CDR3 sequences, 95% seen once. CDR1 is SNHLY and CDR2 is FYNNEI in the germline V gene. Trimming cost V 8 bases and J 2 bases; bases outside gene matches: 4. This CDR3 has 15 residues.

Input material: CD4+ T cells from PBMCs. The clonotype was recovered from a human donor with multiple sclerosis. V is TRBV2 and J is TRBJ2-5; the match to TRBD2 covers 14 bases. The DNA of the CDR3 is TGTGCCAGCTCAGGACTAGCGGGGGGACAAGAGACCCAGTACTTC. It translates to CASSGLAGGQETQYF.